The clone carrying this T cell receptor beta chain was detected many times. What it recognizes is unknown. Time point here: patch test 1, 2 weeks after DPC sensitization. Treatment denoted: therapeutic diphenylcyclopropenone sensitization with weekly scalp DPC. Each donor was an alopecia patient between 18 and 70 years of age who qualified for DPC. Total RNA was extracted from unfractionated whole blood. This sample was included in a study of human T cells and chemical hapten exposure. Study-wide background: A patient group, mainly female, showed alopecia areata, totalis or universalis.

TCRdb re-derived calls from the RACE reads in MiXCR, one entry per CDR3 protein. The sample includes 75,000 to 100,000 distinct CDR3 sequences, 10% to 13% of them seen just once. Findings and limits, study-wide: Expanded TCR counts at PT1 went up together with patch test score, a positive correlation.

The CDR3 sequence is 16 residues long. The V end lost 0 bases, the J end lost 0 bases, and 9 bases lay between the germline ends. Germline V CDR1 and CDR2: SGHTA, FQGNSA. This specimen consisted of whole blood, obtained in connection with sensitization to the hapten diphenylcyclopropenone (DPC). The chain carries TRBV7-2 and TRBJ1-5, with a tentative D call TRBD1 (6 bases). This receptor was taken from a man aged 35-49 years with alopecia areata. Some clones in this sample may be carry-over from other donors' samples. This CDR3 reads CASSLAQGSSNQPQHF. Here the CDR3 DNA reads TGTGCCAGCAGCTTAGCCCAGGGGAGTAGCAATCAGCCCCAGCATTTT.